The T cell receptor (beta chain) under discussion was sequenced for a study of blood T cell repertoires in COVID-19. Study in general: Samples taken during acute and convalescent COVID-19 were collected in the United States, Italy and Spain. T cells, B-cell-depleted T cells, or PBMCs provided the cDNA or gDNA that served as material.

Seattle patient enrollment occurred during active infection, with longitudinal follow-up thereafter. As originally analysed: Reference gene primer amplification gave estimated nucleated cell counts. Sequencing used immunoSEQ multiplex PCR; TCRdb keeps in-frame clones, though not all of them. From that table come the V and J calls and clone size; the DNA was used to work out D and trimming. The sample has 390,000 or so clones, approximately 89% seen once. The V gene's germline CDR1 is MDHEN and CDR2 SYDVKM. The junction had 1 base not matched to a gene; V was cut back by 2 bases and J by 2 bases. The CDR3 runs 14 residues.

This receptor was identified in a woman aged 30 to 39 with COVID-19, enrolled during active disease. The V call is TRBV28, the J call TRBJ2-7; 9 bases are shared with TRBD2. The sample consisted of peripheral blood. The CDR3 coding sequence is TGTGCCAGCAGTTTACTAGCGGGGACCTACGAGCAGTACTTC. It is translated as CASSLLAGTYEQYF.